The subject of this entry is one T cell receptor (beta chain). Its antigen is unidentified. Generated by immunoSEQ multiplex PCR, the TCRdb table keeps only in-frame clones and is missing some. The data contain some 120,000 clones, more than 80% of them singletons. These data belong to a study of T cell responses to AZD1222 COVID-19 vaccine. The study, taken as a whole, reports: Receipt of two AZD1222 doses was followed by a rise in Spike-specific TCR breadth and depth. It should be noted that donors were predominantly white British and more often female, and clonal diversity was possibly underestimated. Repertoires were collected only later (after the peak T cell response had occurred). Spike regions recognized by vaccine-associated CD4 TCRs spanned the protein, led by 160-218 and 743-854.

Germline V CDR1 and CDR2: SGHTA, FQGNSA. V was clipped by 3 bases and J by 4 bases; unmatched bases: 6. The length of the CDR3 is 15 residues. The J gene is TRBJ2-1, the V gene TRBV7-2; 7 bases line up with TRBD1. The TCR sequence derives from an adult who received the MenACWY meningococcal vaccine as a control. The source was peripheral blood, collected 28 days after the second dose of the MenACWY control vaccine. The CDR3 region is CASSFQGEAYNEQFF. The CDR3 nucleotides read TGTGCCAGCAGCTTCCAGGGGGAAGCTTACAATGAGCAGTTCTTC.